This TCR beta chain was recovered during a study of T cells in Graves' hyperthyroidism and ophthalmopathy. This clonotype was seen many times. As yet, its antigen is unknown. The diagnostic basis comprised clinical symptoms, serum thyroxine and TRAb, thyroid ultrasound and orbital computed tomography. PBMCs were sourced from about 10 ml fresh peripheral blood. It was RNA transcripts that yielded the amplified TCR beta CDR3 regions. Researchers ran a first-round RT-PCR on the TCR CDR3 using the HTBI primer set. Each CDR3 protein gets one entry after TCRdb re-called the multiplex PCR reads with MiXCR. Here the sample spans hundreds of thousands of distinct CDR3 sequences, roughly 14% being singletons. This CDR3 region has 18 residues. Trimming cost V 5 bases and J 6 bases; bases outside gene matches: 14. Germline lookup yields CDR1 SGHAT and CDR2 FQNNGV. Study-level points and caveats: Within blood appeared most thyroid clonotypes that had expanded above 0.001.

V is TRBV11-2 and J is TRBJ2-7; 15 bases agree with TRBD2. This TCR was recovered from a woman between 35 and 50 years old with Graves' ophthalmopathy. The sequenced sample was blood. CDR3: CASSPRLRTSGRGVEQYF. The CDR3 DNA reads as TGTGCCAGCAGCCCGCGGTTAAGGACTAGCGGGAGGGGAGTCGAGCAGTACTTC.